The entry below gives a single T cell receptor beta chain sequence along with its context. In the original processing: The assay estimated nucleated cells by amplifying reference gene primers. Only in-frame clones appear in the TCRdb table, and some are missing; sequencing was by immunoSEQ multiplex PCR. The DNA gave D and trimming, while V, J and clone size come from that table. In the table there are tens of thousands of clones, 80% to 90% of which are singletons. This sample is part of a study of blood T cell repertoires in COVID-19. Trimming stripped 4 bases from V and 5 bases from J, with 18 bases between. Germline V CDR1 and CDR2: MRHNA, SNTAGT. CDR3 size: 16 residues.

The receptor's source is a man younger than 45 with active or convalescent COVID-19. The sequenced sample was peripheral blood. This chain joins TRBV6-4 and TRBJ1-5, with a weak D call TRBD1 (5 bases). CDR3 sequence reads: CASSAPGDRTDQPQHF. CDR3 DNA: TGTGCCAGCAGTGCACCGGGGGATAGAACCGATCAGCCCCAGCATTTT.